The T cell receptor (beta chain) described here comes from a study of blood T cell repertoires in COVID-19. Background on the study: Both acute and convalescent COVID-19 samples were obtained from the United States, Italy and Spain. T cells, B-cell-depleted T cells, or PBMCs supplied cDNA or gDNA.

Source study methods: Estimated nucleated cell counts came from reference gene primer amplification. Sequenced by immunoSEQ multiplex PCR; TCRdb stores in-frame clones only, minus some. V and J calls and clone size follow that table, whereas D and trimming were derived from the DNA. The sample yields around 68,000 clones, approximately 91% seen once. This CDR3 contains 17 residues. CDR1 SGHVS and CDR2 FQNEAQ come from the germline V gene. After removal of 5 bases from V and 4 bases from J, the junction contained 12 bases not matched to a gene. The TCR sequence derives from a human donor in a cohort sampled during active COVID-19. The V gene is TRBV7-8, the J gene TRBJ2-2, with TRBD2 identical over 8 bases. The sequencing sample was made of peripheral blood. The chain's CDR3 is CASSLSGGAPGTGELFF. CDR3 DNA: TGTGCCAGCAGCCTCTCCGGGGGGGCGCCGGGCACCGGGGAGCTGTTTTTT.